This T cell receptor beta chain derives from a study of Ad26.COV2.S vaccination and SARS-CoV-2 variants. The CDR3 extends over 13 amino acids. Trimming took 1 base from V and 2 from J, leaving 6 bases between them. Germline V gene data show CDR1 as LGHNT and CDR2 as FRNRAP. This clone was picked up one time. Its antigen is still unknown. Study-level results: It was vaccine recipients, not placebo recipients, who had the higher spike-specific TCR breadth. It was found that vaccine and placebo recipients had similar non-spike TCR breadth.

Treatment defined: 15 to 20 received Ad26.COV2.S at low or high dose, single or two shots; five or six received placebo; per-sample allocation not given. Sampling took place 63 days after the first vaccine or placebo injection. Assay used: immunoSEQ multiplex PCR; TCRdb lists only in-frame clones, some missing. The sample holds around 250,000 clones, around 88% seen once. This material consisted of peripheral blood, taken in a trial of Ad26.COV2.S vaccine versus placebo. The source of this sequence is a person between 18 and 60 years old who received the Ad26.COV2.S COVID-19 vaccine or a placebo. V is TRBV12-5 and J is TRBJ2-7, with D possibly being TRBD1 (6 bases). The CDR3 DNA reads as TGTGCTAGTGGTTTGGACAGGGCCTACGAGCAGTACTTC. It encodes CASGLDRAYEQYF.